Presented here are 8 T cell receptor beta chains from one specimen sequenced in a study of CD8 T cells in Susac syndrome. A quantity of about 0.45 to 1 ug RNA underwent reverse transcription using random hexamers. One entry per CDR3 protein, called by TCRdb with MiXCR from the immunoSEQ multiplex PCR reads. The table records a few hundred thousand distinct CDR3 sequences, just under 95% of them present only once. The sample taken for sequencing was CD4+ T cells from PBMCs. Every receptor here comes from a human donor with multiple sclerosis.

This chain joins TRBV5-1 and TRBJ2-2; TRBD2 agrees at 8 bases. V dropped 4 bases and J dropped 6; count of bases not matched to a gene: 14. The germline V gene has CDR1 SGHRS and CDR2 YFSETQ. The CDR3 covers 17 residues. The CDR3 DNA sequence: TGCGCCAGCAGCGCGCCACCGGGACTAGTTCTGCCCGGGGAGCTGTTTTTT. It yields the protein CASSAPPGLVLPGELFF.

The chain is built from TRBV11-2 and TRBJ1-6; weak D call: TRBD1 (5 bases). The CDR3 sequence is 13 residues long. The V end was cut by 8 bases, the J end by 7 bases, with 12 bases between. Germline V gene data show CDR1 as SGHAT and CDR2 as FQNNGV. This chain's CDR3 is CASGGTSNSPLHF. CDR3 coding DNA: TGTGCCAGCGGAGGGACTTCGAATTCACCCCTCCACTTT.

The V call is TRBV19, the J call TRBJ2-5; 7 positions match TRBD2. This CDR3 contains 15 residues. The V gene's germline CDR1 is LNHDA and CDR2 SQIVND (reference sequence). With V trimmed by 7 bases and J by 5 bases, 13 bases remained unmatched. The CDR3 here is CASTHLAGAGETQYF. CDR3 coding DNA: TGTGCCAGTACCCATCTCGCGGGAGCGGGGGAGACCCAGTACTTC.

V is TRBV6-2 or TRBV6-3 and J is TRBJ2-1, with a weak D call TRBD2 (6 bases). The germline V gene encodes CDR1 MNHEY and CDR2 SVGEGT. This CDR3 has 11 residues. The ends were cut back, 11 bases at V and 6 bases at J, with 11 bases in the middle. This CDR3 is CAGGTFNEQFF. CDR3 nucleotides: TGTGCCGGCGGGACTTTCAATGAGCAGTTCTTC.

V gene TRBV20-1 combines with J gene TRBJ1-5; possible D gene TRBD1, 6 bases. This CDR3 comprises 14 residues. The germline V gene has CDR1 DFQATT and CDR2 SNEGSKA (reference sequence). V was shortened by 5 bases and J by 0 bases, with 11 bases between the two germline ends. In DNA form, the CDR3 reads TGCAGTGCTGCGGACAGTAATAGCAATCAGCCCCAGCATTTT. Translation gives CSAADSNSNQPQHF.

The J gene is TRBJ2-5, the V gene TRBV9; D may be TRBD1 or TRBD2 (5 bases each). Trimming cost V 0 bases and J 4 bases, with 10 bases left between them. This CDR3 has 14 residues. CDR1 and CDR2 (germline): SGDLS, YYNGEE. CDR3 nucleotides: TGTGCCAGCAGCGTAGTCGGGACGGGAGAGACCCAGTACTTC. The encoded protein is CASSVVGTGETQYF. Supplemented by reference TRBV9 and TRBJ2-5, the full variable domain reads DSGVTQTPKHLITATGQRVTLRCSPRSGDLSVYWYQQSLDQGLQFLIQYYNGEERAKGNILERFSAQQFPDLHSELNLSSLELGDSALYFCASSVVGTGETQYFGPGTRLLVL.

The chain has TRBV20-1 and TRBJ1-2; D might be TRBD1 (6 bases). With 2 bases removed from V and 4 bases from J, the gap between germline ends came to 14 bases. CDR1 is DFQATT and CDR2 is SNEGSKA in the germline V gene (reference sequence). The CDR3 length is 14 residues. CDR3 region: CSARPRGGGYGYTF. The CDR3 DNA reads TGCAGTGCTAGACCTCGGGGGGGCGGCTATGGCTACACCTTC.

This clonotype was picked up one time. The chain uses TRBV7-9 and TRBJ1-2; D might be TRBD1 (5 bases). The CDR3 runs to 14 residues. V lost 5 bases to trimming and J lost 4 bases, with 14 bases between them. Per germline, CDR1 SEHNR and CDR2 FQNEAQ (reference sequence). Here the CDR3 reads CASSADSNPYGYTF. CDR3 DNA sequence: TGTGCCAGCAGCGCCGACAGCAACCCCTATGGCTACACCTTC.